This T cell receptor beta chain was identified in a study of T cell changes during pregnancy in multiple sclerosis. Per germline, CDR1 LNHDA and CDR2 SQIVND (reference sequence). The V gene end was trimmed by 4 bases and the J gene end by 2 bases; junction bases not matched to a gene: 8. The CDR3 extends over 17 amino acids. Here immunoSEQ multiplex PCR was the method, and the copy in TCRdb shows in-frame clones only, minus some. The repertoire consists of 20,000 to 25,000 clones, with 75% to 90% occurring once and the leading ten covering less than 1.2%. This clone has just one count. The material sequenced was CD4+ T cells from peripheral blood mononuclear cells, taken in the first trimester of pregnancy. The chain is built from TRBV19 and TRBJ1-5, with 10 bases fitting TRBD1. The TCR was taken from a female donor in good health, enrolled as a control in a pregnancy study. The CDR3 reads CASSRDRGAQGNQPQHF. CDR3 nucleotide sequence: TGTGCCAGTAGTAGGGACAGGGGAGCCCAGGGCAATCAGCCCCAGCATTTT.